This entry concerns a single T cell receptor (beta chain). This sample stems from a study of somatic mutations in cytotoxic T cells in rheumatoid arthritis. Study-level background: There were some V beta antibody-stained T-cell populations flow-sorted at nearly 100% purity, and these included V beta1+ cells sequenced for TCRB.

CDR3 length equals 14 residues. Germline loops: CDR1 MNHEY, CDR2 SVGAGI. V was clipped by 2 bases and J by 1 base; unmatched bases: 0. Sequencing used immunoSEQ multiplex PCR; TCRdb keeps in-frame clones, though not all of them. This table has fewer than 20,000 clones, roughly 77% appearing once. This sequence joins TRBV6-5 and TRBJ1-1, with 8 bases aligning to TRBD1. The origin of this receptor is an adult with rheumatoid arthritis. The sample comprised CD8+ T cells sorted from blood. The CDR3 here is CASSYGTGNTEAFF. DNA of the CDR3: TGTGCCAGCAGTTACGGGACAGGGAACACTGAAGCTTTCTTT.